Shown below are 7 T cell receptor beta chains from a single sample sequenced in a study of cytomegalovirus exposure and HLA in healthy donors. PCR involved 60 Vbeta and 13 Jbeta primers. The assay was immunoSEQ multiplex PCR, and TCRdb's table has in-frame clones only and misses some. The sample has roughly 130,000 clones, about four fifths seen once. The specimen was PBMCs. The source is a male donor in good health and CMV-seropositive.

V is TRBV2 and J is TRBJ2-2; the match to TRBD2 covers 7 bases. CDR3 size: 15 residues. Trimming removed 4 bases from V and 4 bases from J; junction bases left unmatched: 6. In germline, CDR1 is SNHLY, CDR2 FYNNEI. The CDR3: CASSAGREGTGELFF. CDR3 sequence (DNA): TGTGCCAGCAGTGCTGGTAGGGAGGGCACCGGGGAGCTGTTTTTT. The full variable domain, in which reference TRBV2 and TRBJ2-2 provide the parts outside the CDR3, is EPEVTQTPSHQVTQMGQEVILRCVPISNHLYFYWYRQILGQKVEFLVSFYNNEISEKSEIFDDQFSVERPDGSNFTLKIRSTKLEDSAMYFCASSAGREGTGELFFGEGSRLTVL.

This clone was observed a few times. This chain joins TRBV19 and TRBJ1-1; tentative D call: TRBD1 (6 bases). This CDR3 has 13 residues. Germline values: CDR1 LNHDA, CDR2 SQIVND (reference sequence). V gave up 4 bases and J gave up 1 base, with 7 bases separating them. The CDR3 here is CASSKGQNTEAFF. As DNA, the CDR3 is TGTGCCAGTAGTAAGGGACAGAACACTGAAGCTTTCTTT.

CDR3 bases: TGTGCCAGCAGTTTGGGGACAGGGGGACCCTACAATGAGCAGTTCTTC. Translated: CASSLGTGGPYNEQFF. The rearrangement uses TRBV27 and TRBJ2-1, with TRBD1 matching 11 bases. Trimming removed 3 bases from V and 2 bases from J; junction bases left unmatched: 3. The CDR3 sequence is 16 residues long. Per the germline V gene, CDR1 is MNHEY and CDR2 is SMNVEV (reference sequence).

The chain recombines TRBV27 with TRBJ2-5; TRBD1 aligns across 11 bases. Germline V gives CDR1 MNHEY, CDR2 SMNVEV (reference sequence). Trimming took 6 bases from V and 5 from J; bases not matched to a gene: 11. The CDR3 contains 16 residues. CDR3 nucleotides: TGTGCCAGCAGATACCTCGGACAGGGGGCTAGGGAGACCCAGTACTTC. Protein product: CASRYLGQGARETQYF.

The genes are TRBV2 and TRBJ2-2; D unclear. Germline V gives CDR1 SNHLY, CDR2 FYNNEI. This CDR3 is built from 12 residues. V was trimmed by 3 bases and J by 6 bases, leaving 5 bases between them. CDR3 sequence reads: CASSDGPGELFF. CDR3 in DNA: TGTGCCAGCAGTGATGGGCCCGGGGAGCTGTTTTTT.

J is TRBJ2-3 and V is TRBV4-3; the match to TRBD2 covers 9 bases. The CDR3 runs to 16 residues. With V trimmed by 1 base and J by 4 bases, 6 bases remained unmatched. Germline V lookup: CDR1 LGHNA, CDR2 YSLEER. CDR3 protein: CASSQVPAGGADTQYF. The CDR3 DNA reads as TGCGCCAGCAGCCAAGTCCCAGCGGGAGGTGCAGATACGCAGTATTTT.

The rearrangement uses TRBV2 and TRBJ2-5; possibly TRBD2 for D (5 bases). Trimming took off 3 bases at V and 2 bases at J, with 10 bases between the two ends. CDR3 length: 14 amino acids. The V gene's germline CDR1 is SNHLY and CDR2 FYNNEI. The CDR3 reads CASSETDSQETQYF. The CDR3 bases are TGTGCCAGCAGTGAGACGGACTCTCAAGAGACCCAGTACTTC.